These 18 T cell receptor beta chains came from one sample sequenced in a study of identical twins. TCRdb independently ran MiXCR on the 5' RACE reads; one entry per CDR3 protein. The sample comprises around 1.7 million distinct CDR3 sequences, about 31% of which are singletons, and over 0.25% rests with the top ten. The sequencing input was cord blood. These receptors originate from a newborn girl in good health.

CDR3 residues: CAISRPNYGYTF. The CDR3 region has the DNA TGTGCCATCAGTAGACCTAACTATGGCTACACCTTC. The V gene is TRBV10-3, the J gene TRBJ1-2; no clear D gene. V lost 5 bases and J 0 bases, leaving 4 bases between the germline ends. The CDR3 extends over 12 amino acids. Germline CDR1 and CDR2: ENHRY and SYGVKD.

The chain is built from TRBV7-9 and TRBJ1-2; 7 nucleotides agree with TRBD1. CDR1 SEHNR and CDR2 FQNEAQ come from the germline V gene (reference sequence). J was trimmed by 4 bases and V by 6 bases; bases with no gene match: 11. The CDR3 runs 15 residues. CDR3 protein: CASSMGGTVPYGYTF. CDR3 DNA sequence: TGTGCCAGCAGTATGGGCGGGACAGTCCCCTATGGCTACACCTTC.

This clonotype has a handful of counts. The chain has TRBV6-5 and TRBJ2-5; D possibly corresponds to TRBD1 (5 bases). V was shortened by 0 bases and J by 6 bases, with 11 bases between the two germline ends. The CDR3 sequence is 14 residues long. Germline V CDR1 and CDR2: MNHEY, SVGAGI. This CDR3 is CASSYSAGSKTQYF. The CDR3 nucleotides read TGTGCCAGCAGTTACTCGGCAGGGTCGAAGACCCAGTACTTC.

V is TRBV28 and J is TRBJ2-1; D is perhaps TRBD1 or TRBD2 (5 bases each). Germline values: CDR1 MDHEN, CDR2 SYDVKM. V shed 7 bases and J shed 1 base, with 14 bases lying between them. This CDR3 is 15 amino acids long. CDR3 protein: CASTPTGTSYNEQFF. The CDR3 bases are TGTGCCAGCACCCCAACCGGGACGTCCTACAATGAGCAGTTCTTC.

Only a few counts were recorded for this clonotype. This chain joins TRBV28 and TRBJ1-2; D ambiguous. The CDR3 length is 13 residues. The germline gives CDR1 MDHEN, CDR2 SYDVKM. V lost 8 bases and J lost 4, with 14 bases in between. In DNA form, the CDR3 reads TGTGCCAGCGACCGGGTCAGAGGCTATGGCTACACCTTC. It is translated as CASDRVRGYGYTF.

This clonotype was detected many times. The chain combines TRBV25-1 with TRBJ2-3; D is ambiguous. The germline gives CDR1 MGHDK, CDR2 SYGVNS. The ends were cut back, 1 base at V and 5 bases at J, with 13 bases in the middle. This CDR3 is built from 15 residues. The DNA of the CDR3 is TGTGCCAGCAGTGAATCGAGAGGCCCCCAAGATACGCAGTATTTT. It specifies CASSESRGPQDTQYF.

V usage is TRBV28 and J usage is TRBJ2-3, with TRBD2 matching over 10 bases. Germline trimming cut 1 base from V and 3 bases from J; bases unmatched to any gene: 10. CDR1 MDHEN and CDR2 SYDVKM come from the germline V gene. The CDR3 contains 18 residues. The CDR3 nucleotides are TGTGCCAGCAGTTTATCCGGTCCCGGGACTAGCGCTACAGATACGCAGTATTTT. Protein sequence: CASSLSGPGTSATDTQYF. The entire variable domain, with the rest obtained from reference TRBV28 and TRBJ2-3, is as follows: DVKVTQSSRYLVKRTGEKVFLECVQDMDHENMFWYRQDPGLGLRLIYFSYDVKMKEKGDIPEGYSVSREKKERFSLILESASTNQTSMYLCASSLSGPGTSATDTQYFGPGTRLTVL.

This clonotype was seen a single time. The chain recombines TRBV20-1 with TRBJ1-1, with TRBD1 as a possible D gene (5 bases). The CDR3 contains 14 residues. CDR1 DFQATT and CDR2 SNEGSKA come from the germline V gene (reference sequence). V lost 4 bases to trimming and J lost 1 base, with 13 bases between them. As DNA, the CDR3 is TGCAGTGCTAACCCCTTCACAGGGAACACTGAAGCTTTCTTT. Translation: CSANPFTGNTEAFF.

The rearrangement uses TRBV4-1 and TRBJ1-1; 9 positions agree with TRBD1. After removal of 4 bases from V and 5 bases from J, the junction contained 14 bases not matched to a gene. The CDR3 spans 17 residues. CDR1 MGHRA and CDR2 YSYEKL come from the germline V gene. The CDR3 loop is CASSLAPLGQGGTEAFF. The CDR3 DNA reads TGCGCCAGCAGCCTGGCCCCCCTGGGACAGGGAGGGACTGAAGCTTTCTTT.

CDR3 sequence reads: CASSLNRVGYEQYF. Here the CDR3 DNA reads TGTGCCAGCAGTTTAAACAGGGTTGGGTACGAGCAGTACTTC. The chain has TRBV28 and TRBJ2-7, with D possibly matching TRBD1 (6 bases). V lost 2 bases and J 4 bases, leaving 12 bases between the germline ends. The CDR3 spans 14 residues. CDR1 is MDHEN and CDR2 is SYDVKM in the germline V gene. The entire variable domain, with the rest obtained from reference TRBV28 and TRBJ2-7, is as follows: DVKVTQSSRYLVKRTGEKVFLECVQDMDHENMFWYRQDPGLGLRLIYFSYDVKMKEKGDIPEGYSVSREKKERFSLILESASTNQTSMYLCASSLNRVGYEQYFGPGTRLTVT.

This clonotype is a singleton in its sample. The chain combines TRBV7-2 with TRBJ1-5; 8 nucleotides match TRBD1. The CDR3 length is 15 residues. With V trimmed by 4 bases and J by 9 bases, 11 bases remained unmatched. Germline CDR1 reads SGHTA; CDR2 reads FQGNSA. CDR3: CASSSETGAVGPQHF. Here the CDR3 DNA reads TGTGCCAGCAGCTCAGAGACAGGGGCCGTCGGGCCCCAGCATTTT.

The CDR3 nucleotides read TGCAGTGCTTCCACAGGGGGCGGCTATGGCTACACCTTC. Protein product: CSASTGGGYGYTF. The chain carries TRBV20-1 and TRBJ1-2; TRBD1 matches 9 bases. The CDR3 runs 13 residues. Looked up from germline, CDR1 is DFQATT and CDR2 is SNEGSKA (reference sequence). V trimming: 5 bases; J trimming: 4 bases; junction bases outside the gene matches: 5.

This clonotype was counted a few times. The chain joins TRBV7-2 to TRBJ1-1, with D possibly being TRBD1 (6 bases). V was shortened by 5 bases and J by 3 bases, with 19 bases between the two germline ends. Germline CDR1 is SGHTA and CDR2 is FQGNSA. The CDR3 loop spans 16 amino acids. The CDR3: CASSHTGHVLDTEAFF. DNA for the CDR3: TGTGCCAGCAGCCATACAGGGCATGTATTGGACACTGAAGCTTTCTTT.

As regards this clonotype: The germline gene is not matched at one end of the junction; a read error may be the cause. The rearrangement uses TRBV5-1 and TRBJ2-3, with TRBD1 matching over 8 bases. The CDR3 extends over 14 amino acids. Germline V CDR1 and CDR2: SGHRS, YFSETQ. The DNA for the CDR3 is TGCGCCAACAGCCCGGGACAGGTCACAGATACGCAGTATTTT. This codes for CANSPGQVTDTQYF.

The chain carries TRBV6-5 and TRBJ1-4; TRBD1 might be the D (5 bases). V was trimmed by 0 bases and J by 7 bases, leaving 9 bases between them. The CDR3 loop spans 14 amino acids. The germline V gene encodes CDR1 MNHEY and CDR2 SVGAGI. The CDR3 region is CASSYSGPSEKLFF. The CDR3 bases are TGTGCCAGCAGTTACTCGGGGCCTAGTGAAAAACTGTTTTTT.

In its sample, this clonotype was seen many times. The rearrangement links TRBV20-1 to TRBJ2-1; D is possibly TRBD1 (6 bases). Germline CDR1 is DFQATT and CDR2 is SNEGSKA (reference sequence). Trimming pared 6 bases from V and 5 bases from J, leaving 11 bases between. The CDR3 is 12 amino acids. In DNA, the CDR3 is TGCAGTGCCACGGGACACCACAATGAGCAGTTCTTC. It is translated as CSATGHHNEQFF.

This chain links TRBV12-3 or TRBV12-4 with TRBJ2-1; D remains ambiguous. The CDR3 is made up of 12 amino acids. Trimming pared 4 bases from V and 9 bases from J, leaving 10 bases between. CDR3 protein: CASSSPDTEQFF. The CDR3 DNA reads TGTGCCAGCAGTTCACCAGATACTGAGCAGTTCTTC.

Only a few counts were recorded for this clonotype. The chain combines TRBV6-6 with TRBJ2-3, with D possibly matching TRBD2 (6 bases). The germline CDR1 and CDR2 sequences are MNHNY and SVGAGI (reference sequence). There are 14 residues in the CDR3. Trimming took 6 bases from V and 2 from J, leaving 12 bases between them. The CDR3 DNA reads TGTGCCAGCAGACTTCGGGGGATCACAGATACGCAGTATTTT. Protein sequence: CASRLRGITDTQYF.